What follows describes a single T cell receptor (beta chain). Original data processing: Amplifying reference gene primers gave estimates of nucleated cell counts. Data came from immunoSEQ multiplex PCR; TCRdb stores just in-frame clones and leaves some out. The V and J calls and clone size are taken from that table; D and trimming were inferred from the DNA. The repertoire has 200,000 to 300,000 clones, just over 85% of them found once; the top ten carry approximately 1.3%. This specimen comes from a study of blood T cell repertoires in COVID-19. Overall study context: COVID-19 samples, acute and convalescent, were from the United States, Italy and Spain. PBMCs, B-cell-depleted T cells, or T cells were the source of the cDNA or gDNA that made up the material.

The CDR3 loop spans 15 amino acids. The V and J ends lost 5 bases and 4 bases respectively, with 14 bases between them. From germline, CDR1 is LNHDA and CDR2 SQIVND (reference sequence). Sequencing was carried out using peripheral blood. The TCR originated in a man older than 75 with acute or convalescent COVID-19. V gene TRBV19 combines with J gene TRBJ1-4; the D is unclear. The CDR3 bases are TGTGCCAGTAGTCGGCGGGCAGACTATAATGAAAAACTGTTTTTT. Residues: CASSRRADYNEKLFF.